This T cell receptor (beta chain) was sequenced for a study of blood T cell repertoires in COVID-19. Background on the study: The analysed material was cDNA or gDNA that came from T cells, B-cell-depleted T cells, or PBMCs.

Methods used by the authors: Researchers report that nucleated cell counts were estimated from reference gene primer amplification. Assay: immunoSEQ multiplex PCR; the TCRdb copy retains only in-frame clones and omits some. That table supplies the V and J calls and clone size; D and trimming were determined from the DNA. The sample carries 350,000 to 450,000 clones, 85% recorded once. Trimming at V came to 4 bases and at J to 1 base, leaving 12 bases not matched to a gene. From germline, CDR1 is SGHRS and CDR2 YFSETQ. The CDR3 totals 18 residues. The material sequenced was peripheral blood. V is TRBV5-1 and J is TRBJ2-1, with 9 bases lining up with TRBD2. This receptor was obtained from a woman younger than 30 with acute or convalescent COVID-19. The CDR3: CASSAERGEVRSYNEQFF. The CDR3 DNA follows: TGCGCCAGCAGCGCGGAGCGGGGGGAGGTGAGGTCCTACAATGAGCAGTTCTTC.